These 5 T cell receptor beta chains originate from one sample sequenced in a study of blood T cell repertoires in COVID-19. The table came from immunoSEQ multiplex PCR; TCRdb's copy has only in-frame clones and leaves some out. The sample carries about 150,000 clones, 78% recorded once. The sequenced sample was peripheral blood. The receptor set was obtained from a man at least 80 years old with acute or convalescent COVID-19.

This clone was observed a single time. This chain connects TRBV6-5 to TRBJ2-3; TRBD1 matches at 7 bases. Germline V gene sequence: CDR1 MNHEY, CDR2 SVGAGI. J lost 5 bases, V lost 0 bases, and 5 bases had no gene match. The CDR3 extends over 15 amino acids. The CDR3 coding sequence is TGTGCCAGCAGTTACTCGAAGGGGGCAGGAGATACGCAGTATTTT. Translation: CASSYSKGAGDTQYF.

This chain joins TRBV5-1 and TRBJ1-2; tentative D call: TRBD1 (6 bases). Germline V gene sequence: CDR1 SGHRS, CDR2 YFSETQ. Trimming shortened V by 4 bases and J by 4 bases, and 14 bases separated the two germline ends. The CDR3 is 14 amino acids. In DNA, the CDR3 is TGCGCCAGCAGCGACCTTCAGGGGATCTATGGCTACACCTTC. It translates to CASSDLQGIYGYTF.

The chain is built from TRBV30 and TRBJ1-3, with D hard to call. The CDR3 sequence is 12 residues long. Germline-derived CDR1 and CDR2 are GTSNPN and SVGIG (reference sequence). The V end was cut by 1 base, the J end by 3 bases, with 4 bases between. CDR3 region: CAWSGNGNTIYF. For the CDR3, the DNA is TGTGCCTGGAGTGGTAATGGAAACACCATATATTTT.

This chain uses TRBV28 with TRBJ2-3; 7 bases line up with TRBD2. Germline loops: CDR1 MDHEN, CDR2 SYDVKM. This CDR3 contains 13 residues. V lost 7 bases and J lost 7; bases outside the gene matches: 8. In nucleotides, the CDR3 is TGTGCCAGCAACGGAGGGAGGGGCTATACGCAGTATTTT. It specifies CASNGGRGYTQYF.

This chain links TRBV19 with TRBJ2-3; TRBD2 agrees at 8 bases. The CDR3 has 16 amino acids. Germline V lookup: CDR1 LNHDA, CDR2 SQIVND (reference sequence). The trim removed 4 bases at V and 4 bases at J, leaving 10 bases unmatched. The CDR3 nucleotides read TGTGCCAGTAGTACGCCCGGGAGGGGAAGGTCAGATACGCAGTATTTT. Translating it yields CASSTPGRGRSDTQYF.